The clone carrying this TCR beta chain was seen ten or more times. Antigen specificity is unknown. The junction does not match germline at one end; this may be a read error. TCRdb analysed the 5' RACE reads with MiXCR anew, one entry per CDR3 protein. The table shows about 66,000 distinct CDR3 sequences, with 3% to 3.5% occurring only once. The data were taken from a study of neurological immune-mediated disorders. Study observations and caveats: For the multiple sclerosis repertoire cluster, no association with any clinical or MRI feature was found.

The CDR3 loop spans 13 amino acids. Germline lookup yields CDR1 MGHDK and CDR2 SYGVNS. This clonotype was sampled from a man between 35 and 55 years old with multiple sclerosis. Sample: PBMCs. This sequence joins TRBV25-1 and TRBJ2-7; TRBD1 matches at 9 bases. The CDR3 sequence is CVSSGQGHYEQYF. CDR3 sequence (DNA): TGTGTCAGCTCGGGACAGGGACACTACGAGCAGTACTTC.